This paragraph reports one T cell receptor beta chain. Its antigen is not known. The record originates from a study of cytomegalovirus exposure and HLA in healthy donors. The overall study: The roughly 120 validation repertoires used the same platform as the approximately 700 first-cohort repertoires (as reported by a later analysis). Study results and limitations: One later analysis, an examination of the roughly 130 validation repertoires, found that first-cohort TCR clusters tended to co-occur in them. In vitro checks showed that a few CMV-associated chains really do target CMV antigens. Per published reports, the classifier diagnosed cytomegalovirus status with high specificity and sensitivity.

The assay was immunoSEQ multiplex PCR, and TCRdb's table has in-frame clones only and misses some. The sample carries more than 95,000 clones, about 90% recorded once. The CDR3 sequence is 14 residues long. The germline V and J ends were trimmed by 7 bases and 4 bases, with 16 bases remaining between them. The germline V gene has CDR1 SEHNR and CDR2 FQNEAQ (reference sequence). V and J are TRBV7-9 and TRBJ1-1; D gene ambiguous. The sequence came from a young woman in good health and CMV-seronegative. The sample was PBMCs. CDR3 amino acids: CASTQLAASTEAFF. The CDR3 nucleotides are TGTGCCAGCACCCAATTGGCCGCATCCACTGAAGCTTTCTTT.